A single sample gave rise to the 27 T cell receptor beta chains below, sequenced in a study of T cell responses to AZD1222 COVID-19 vaccine. The protocol was immunoSEQ multiplex PCR, while the TCRdb copy is restricted to in-frame clones and leaves out a portion. The sample shows 60,000 to 80,000 clones, 85% of them seen only once. The specimen comprised peripheral blood, sampled on day 0 of AZD1222 vaccination. The receptors derive from an adult in good health.

The V and J genes are TRBV5-5 and TRBJ1-2, with D unclear. The V and J ends lost 4 bases and 7 bases respectively, with 17 bases between them. CDR3 length: 14 residues. CDR1 and CDR2 from the germline V gene are SGHKS and YYEKEE (reference sequence). CDR3 bases: TGTGCCAGCAGCCCTACATCGGCCCACAGTGGCTACACCTTC. Translating gives CASSPTSAHSGYTF.

The rearrangement uses TRBV6-4 and TRBJ2-3; 13 bases map to TRBD2. The CDR3 runs to 20 residues. Trimming took 5 bases from V and 2 from J; bases not matched to a gene: 16. The germline CDR1 and CDR2 sequences are MRHNA and SNTAGT. This CDR3 is CASSPTGLAGAGGSTDTQYF. The CDR3 DNA sequence: TGTGCCAGCAGTCCCACCGGACTAGCGGGGGCTGGCGGCTCCACAGATACGCAGTATTTT.

The gene calls are TRBV9 and TRBJ2-5; D perhaps matches TRBD2 (5 bases). Germline V gene data show CDR1 as SGDLS and CDR2 as YYNGEE. Trimming removed 0 bases from V and 5 bases from J, with 11 bases in between. The CDR3 covers 14 residues. CDR3 sequence reads: CASSVALGTETQYF. CDR3 sequence (DNA): TGTGCCAGCAGCGTAGCACTAGGAACGGAGACCCAGTACTTC.

V usage is TRBV5-4 and J usage is TRBJ1-2, with 7 nucleotides matching TRBD1. The CDR3 is made up of 14 amino acids. Germline V lookup: CDR1 SGHNT, CDR2 YYREEE (reference sequence). J gave up 1 base and V 5 bases, and 5 bases lay outside the gene matches. The DNA of the CDR3 is TGTGCCAGCAGTGAGGGGGCGGGTAACTATGGCTACACCTTC. Translation: CASSEGAGNYGYTF.

The chain is built from TRBV14 and TRBJ2-1, with 7 positions matching TRBD1. The CDR3 consists of 18 residues. CDR1 SGHDN and CDR2 FVKESK come from the germline V gene. V was pared by 2 bases and J by 0 bases, with 10 bases of the junction left unmatched. This chain's CDR3 is CASSQYQGVEGSYNEQFF. The CDR3 bases are TGTGCCAGCAGCCAATACCAGGGGGTTGAAGGCTCCTACAATGAGCAGTTCTTC.

CDR3 amino acids: CASIGGTGRTGELFF. The CDR3 bases are TGCGCCAGCATCGGAGGGACCGGGCGGACCGGGGAGCTGTTTTTT. The J gene is TRBJ2-2, the V gene TRBV5-1; D perhaps matches TRBD2 (6 bases). The CDR3 length is 15 residues. Germline-derived CDR1 and CDR2 are SGHRS and YFSETQ. V gave up 6 bases and J gave up 5 bases, with 17 bases separating them.

This CDR3 reads CAWSTSRKDSSSWNQPQHF. DNA of the CDR3: TGTGCCTGGAGTACTTCCCGCAAGGACAGTTCGTCTTGGAATCAGCCCCAGCATTTT. V is TRBV30 and J is TRBJ1-5; tentatively, D is TRBD1 (6 bases). The V gene's germline CDR1 is GTSNPN and CDR2 SVGIG (reference sequence). V lost 2 bases and J lost 4, with 27 bases in between. CDR3 length: 19 residues.

The chain links TRBV29-1 to TRBJ1-1; D might be TRBD1 (5 bases). V was clipped by 5 bases and J by 0 bases, with 10 bases between them. The CDR3 has 13 amino acids. Germline CDR1 reads SQVTM; CDR2 reads ANQGSEA. The CDR3 loop reads CSVTRVMNTEAFF. CDR3 bases: TGCAGCGTTACCAGGGTAATGAACACTGAAGCTTTCTTT.

This clone has more than one count but fewer than ten. This chain uses TRBV20-1 with TRBJ2-1; 12 bases align to TRBD2. The CDR3 runs to 14 residues. The V segment lost 3 bases and the J segment 8 bases; nucleotides outside the gene matches: 5. CDR1 and CDR2 from the germline V gene are DFQATT and SNEGSKA (reference sequence). DNA for the CDR3: TGCAGTGCTAGTCTAGCGGGGGGGGCGTATGAGCAGTTCTTC. Translated, it gives CSASLAGGAYEQFF.

The rearrangement joins TRBV6-2 or TRBV6-3 to TRBJ1-5; unclear D gene. This CDR3 is built from 15 residues. Germline V gene sequence: CDR1 MNHEY, CDR2 SVGEGT. The V end lost 4 bases, the J end lost 10 bases, and 20 bases lay between the germline ends. The chain's CDR3 is CASSSPGLVRGPQHF. The CDR3 coding sequence is TGTGCCAGCAGTTCCCCGGGCCTTGTCCGCGGTCCCCAGCATTTT.

The rearrangement uses TRBV7-2 and TRBJ1-3; D unclear. The CDR3 runs to 13 residues. V gave up 0 bases and J gave up 4 bases, with 4 bases separating them. Per germline, CDR1 SGHTA and CDR2 FQGNSA. For the CDR3, the DNA is TGTGCCAGCAGCTTAGCGCCCGGAAACACCATATATTTT. Amino acid sequence: CASSLAPGNTIYF.

This clone was counted once. The chain carries TRBV7-2 and TRBJ1-1; no clear D. V was pared by 3 bases and J by 5 bases, with 4 bases between. CDR1 SGHTA and CDR2 FQGNSA come from the germline V gene. The CDR3 extends over 11 amino acids. Written as DNA, the CDR3 is TGTGCCAGCAGCTTCTATACTGAAGCTTTCTTT. As protein: CASSFYTEAFF.

The gene calls are TRBV10-3 and TRBJ1-2; D might be TRBD1 (6 bases). This CDR3 region has 13 residues. Trimming removed 6 bases at V and 3 bases at J, with 11 bases between. CDR1 is ENHRY, CDR2 SYGVKD, per germline. This CDR3 reads CAIRGDKDYGYTF. CDR3 nucleotide sequence: TGTGCCATCAGAGGGGACAAAGACTATGGCTACACCTTC.

This rearrangement joins TRBV30 to TRBJ1-2; 7 bases agree with TRBD1. CDR1 GTSNPN and CDR2 SVGIG come from the germline V gene (reference sequence). V was clipped by 0 bases and J by 5 bases; unmatched bases: 3. The CDR3 totals 13 residues. CDR3: CAWSVQQGYGYTF. The CDR3 DNA reads TGTGCCTGGAGTGTACAACAGGGGTATGGCTACACCTTC.

The rearrangement uses TRBV21-1 and TRBJ1-2; the D segment call TRBD1 is taken from the table without a DNA check. TRBV21-1 is a listed pseudogene. The CDR3 consists of 14 residues. CDR3 amino acids: CASSKFPDSIGYTF. Here the CDR3 DNA reads TGTGCCAGCAGCAAATTCCCCGACAGTATTGGCTACACCTTC.

Comments on this clone: This sample also contains other DNA sequences that code for the same CDR3. J is TRBJ1-2 and V is TRBV12-3 or TRBV12-4, with D hard to call. Trimming left V 8 bases short and J 0 bases short, with 4 bases between. The CDR3 totals 11 residues. The CDR3 loop reads CASSSNYGYTF. The CDR3 nucleotides are TGTGCCAGCTCATCTAACTATGGCTACACCTTC.

V and J are TRBV11-2 and TRBJ2-7; D uncertain. The CDR3 is made up of 15 amino acids. The V gene lost 1 base and the J gene lost 0 bases, with 10 bases spanning the gap. Germline V CDR1 and CDR2: SGHAT, FQNNGV. CDR3 protein: CASSLGPHLSYEQYF. The CDR3 coding sequence is TGTGCCAGCAGCTTAGGCCCCCACCTCTCCTACGAGCAGTACTTC.

CDR3 protein: CASSAYRTGNRQPQHF. The CDR3 DNA reads as TGTGCCAGTAGTGCCTACCGAACAGGGAATCGGCAGCCCCAGCATTTT. The V call is TRBV19, the J call TRBJ1-5; D might be TRBD1 (6 bases). Germline values: CDR1 LNHDA, CDR2 SQIVND (reference sequence). V dropped 5 bases and J dropped 7 bases, with 21 bases sitting between them. The CDR3 is 16 amino acids. Supplemented by reference TRBV19 and TRBJ1-5, the full variable domain reads DGGITQSPKYLFRKEGQNVTLSCEQNLNHDAMYWYRQDPGQGLRLIYYSQIVNDFQKGDIAEGYSVSREKKESFPLTVTSAQKNPTAFYLCASSAYRTGNRQPQHFGDGTRLSIL.

V usage is TRBV25-1 and J usage is TRBJ2-2; D gene ambiguous. The V and J ends lost 3 bases and 1 base respectively, with 9 bases between them. Per the germline V gene, CDR1 is MGHDK and CDR2 is SYGVNS. CDR3 length: 15 residues. The CDR3 region has the DNA TGTGCCAGCAGTGACAGAAGGCTGAACACCGGGGAGCTGTTTTTT. This gives the protein CASSDRRLNTGELFF.

This chain links TRBV6-2 or TRBV6-3 with TRBJ2-5, with a possible D match to TRBD2 (6 bases). Trimming removed 0 bases at V and 2 bases at J, with 13 bases between. The germline CDR1 and CDR2 sequences are MNHEY and SVGEGT. CDR3 length equals 16 residues. CDR3 amino acids: CASSYSGLAIQETQYF. The CDR3 coding sequence is TGTGCCAGCAGTTACTCTGGCCTAGCGATACAAGAGACCCAGTACTTC.

The chain has TRBV11-3 and TRBJ2-5; 12 nucleotides align to TRBD2. Germline V gives CDR1 SGHNT, CDR2 YENEEA. V trimming: 5 bases; J trimming: 2 bases; junction bases outside the gene matches: 6. The CDR3 is 16 residues long. This CDR3 is CASSHRTSGKQETQYF. In nucleotides, the CDR3 is TGTGCCAGCAGCCATCGGACTAGCGGGAAACAAGAGACCCAGTACTTC.

V gene TRBV6-1 combines with J gene TRBJ1-2; TRBD1 agrees at 7 bases. The CDR3 extends over 15 amino acids. From germline, CDR1 is MNHNS and CDR2 SASEGT. V shed 0 bases and J 5 bases; nucleotides not matched to a gene: 6. The chain's CDR3 is CASSEAEDRLYGYTF. As DNA, the CDR3 is TGTGCCAGCAGTGAAGCCGAGGACAGGCTTTATGGCTACACCTTC.

The CDR3 region is CASSYGTSHEQFF. In DNA form, the CDR3 reads TGTGCCAGCAGTTACGGGACTAGTCATGAGCAGTTCTTC. The J gene is TRBJ2-1, the V gene TRBV6-2 or TRBV6-3; TRBD2 matches at 8 bases. Germline V gives CDR1 MNHEY, CDR2 SVGEGT. The CDR3 is made up of 13 amino acids. The J segment lost 8 bases and the V segment lost 2 bases, leaving 2 bases of the junction unmatched.

The chain has TRBV2 and TRBJ2-5; tentative D call: TRBD1 (7 bases). Germline V lookup: CDR1 SNHLY, CDR2 FYNNEI. V was cut by 8 bases and J by 9 bases, with 13 bases left in between. The CDR3 has 11 residues. CDR3 amino acids: CASDTRGAQYF. CDR3 coding DNA: TGTGCCAGCGATACCAGGGGGGCCCAGTACTTC.

The chain links TRBV11-2 to TRBJ2-7; TRBD1 might be the D (6 bases). Trimming took off 5 bases at V and 3 bases at J, with 17 bases between the two ends. Germline V gives CDR1 SGHAT, CDR2 FQNNGV. This CDR3 spans 15 amino acids. CDR3 nucleotides: TGTGCCAGCAGCGCGACCGGACAGAAAAGCTACGAGCAGTACTTC. This translates into CASSATGQKSYEQYF. Variable domain in full (rest from reference TRBV11-2 and TRBJ2-7): EAGVAQSPRYKIIEKRQSVAFWCNPISGHATLYWYQQILGQGPKLLIQFQNNGVVDDSQLPKDRFSAERLKGVDSTLKIQPAKLEDSAVYLCASSATGQKSYEQYFGPGTRLTVT.

The chain carries TRBV7-9 and TRBJ1-2; 12 nucleotides agree with TRBD1. The CDR3 runs to 16 residues. The germline V gene encodes CDR1 SEHNR and CDR2 FQNEAQ (reference sequence). Germline trimming cut 6 bases from V and 4 bases from J; bases unmatched to any gene: 9. The CDR3, as DNA: TGTGCCAGCAGGGTGGGACAGGGGGCACCGCCCTATGGCTACACCTTC. It translates to CASRVGQGAPPYGYTF.

The rearrangement uses TRBV9 and TRBJ2-3; tentatively, D is TRBD2 (5 bases). Trimming removed 0 bases from V and 1 base from J, with 9 bases in between. This CDR3 has 15 residues. Germline V CDR1 and CDR2: SGDLS, YYNGEE. In nucleotides, the CDR3 is TGTGCCAGCAGCGTAGCTACCGGGGGCACAGATACGCAGTATTTT. It yields the protein CASSVATGGTDTQYF.